These 17 T cell receptor beta chains were all obtained from the same sample, sequenced in a study of blood T cell repertoires in COVID-19 (TCRdb year 2020). Libraries came from the immunoSEQ multiplex PCR assay. Imported from immuneACCESS, the table was reduced by TCRdb to in-frame sequences with V and J called. These copies leave out some clones; in studies compared against another copy, an unresolved V gene accounts for under half, and the cause of the remainder is not known. The sample data list around 200,000 clones, and approximately 84% of these were observed just once. Together, the top ten hold around 6.8% of the sample. Sequenced input: peripheral blood. The source is a human donor in a cohort sampled during active COVID-19.

The V gene is TRBV13, the J gene TRBJ2-6, with 7 bases identical to TRBD1. J was trimmed by 2 bases and V by 5 bases; bases with no gene match: 3. CDR1 PRHDT and CDR2 FYEKMQ come from the germline V gene (reference sequence). The CDR3 has 15 residues. In DNA, the CDR3 is TGTGCCAGCAGCCAAGGGACAGCTGGGGCCAACGTCCTGACTTTC. Its translation: CASSQGTAGANVLTF.

The chain is built from TRBV11-3 and TRBJ1-1; TRBD1 agrees at 7 bases. J gave up 9 bases and V 5 bases, and 12 bases lay outside the gene matches. CDR1 is SGHNT and CDR2 is YENEEA in the germline V gene. The CDR3 runs 14 residues. DNA of the CDR3: TGTGCCAGCAGCGGCCCCGGTGGGACAGCCAAAGCTTTCTTT. It encodes CASSGPGGTAKAFF.

The V and J genes are TRBV11-1 and TRBJ2-7; D may be TRBD2 (6 bases). CDR1 and CDR2 from the germline V gene are SGHAT and FQDESV (reference sequence). The V gene lost 3 bases and the J gene lost 6 bases, with 12 bases spanning the gap. CDR3 length: 13 residues. DNA of the CDR3: TGTGCCAGCAGCTTCCGCCGGGGGACCGAGCAGTACTTC. This sequence encodes CASSFRRGTEQYF.

The V call is TRBV2, the J call TRBJ2-7; 13 bases match TRBD2. The CDR3 has 15 residues. Germline values: CDR1 SNHLY, CDR2 FYNNEI. V lost 6 bases and J lost 6; bases outside the gene matches: 8. CDR3 nucleotide sequence: TGTGCCAGCAGGGAACTAGCGGGGGGGCCTGTCGAGCAGTACTTC. Amino acid sequence: CASRELAGGPVEQYF. The full variable domain, rest sourced from reference TRBV2 and TRBJ2-7, is EPEVTQTPSHQVTQMGQEVILRCVPISNHLYFYWYRQILGQKVEFLVSFYNNEISEKSEIFDDQFSVERPDGSNFTLKIRSTKLEDSAMYFCASRELAGGPVEQYFGPGTRLTVT.

The chain carries TRBV7-6 and TRBJ2-2; 8 nucleotides match TRBD1. Losses at the gene ends were 1 base for V and 5 bases for J; bases not matched to a gene: 3. This CDR3 region has 15 residues. Germline-derived CDR1 and CDR2 are SGHVS and FNYEAQ. CDR3 amino acids: CASSLGTGSTGELFF. Here the CDR3 DNA reads TGTGCCAGCAGCTTAGGGACAGGGTCGACCGGGGAGCTGTTTTTT.

The V gene is TRBV19, the J gene TRBJ1-1; weak D call: TRBD1 (6 bases). Germline CDR1 and CDR2: LNHDA and SQIVND (reference sequence). The CDR3 runs to 16 residues. Trimming took 7 bases from V and 1 from J, leaving 19 bases between them. DNA of the CDR3: TGTGCCAGTACTCCCCGGGGGGGGCTGGGGAACACTGAAGCTTTCTTT. Protein sequence: CASTPRGGLGNTEAFF.

This chain uses TRBV30 with TRBJ1-5, with TRBD1 identical over 9 bases. Germline V gene sequence: CDR1 GTSNPN, CDR2 SVGIG (reference sequence). The J segment lost 6 bases and the V segment lost 1 base, leaving 1 base of the junction unmatched. This CDR3 contains 13 residues. The CDR3 region is CAWSGQGGQPQHF. In DNA, the CDR3 is TGTGCCTGGAGTGGACAGGGGGGTCAGCCCCAGCATTTT. Supplemented by reference TRBV30 and TRBJ1-5, the full variable domain reads SQTIHQWPATLVQPVGSPLSLECTVEGTSNPNLYWYRQAAGRGLQLLFYSVGIGQISSEVPQNLSASRPQDRQFILSSKKLLLSDSGFYLCAWSGQGGQPQHFGDGTRLSIL.

V usage is TRBV27 and J usage is TRBJ1-1, with D unresolved. Between the trimmed V and J ends, which lost 3 bases and 3 bases, there was a span of 8 bases. Germline CDR1 reads MNHEY; CDR2 reads SMNVEV (reference sequence). The CDR3 is 13 residues long. The CDR3 loop reads CASSFGRDTEAFF. CDR3 DNA sequence: TGTGCCAGCAGTTTCGGGAGGGACACTGAAGCTTTCTTT.

This clone was counted only a few times. This chain uses TRBV5-6 with TRBJ1-2; D possibly corresponds to TRBD1 (6 bases). Per germline, CDR1 SGHDT and CDR2 YYEEEE. V lost 4 bases and J 3 bases, leaving 16 bases between the germline ends. The CDR3 is 15 residues long. The CDR3 is CASSPRRGLHYGYTF. CDR3 sequence (DNA): TGTGCCAGCAGCCCGAGAAGGGGGTTACACTATGGCTACACCTTC.

The V gene is TRBV6-1, the J gene TRBJ2-1; no clear D gene. With 1 base removed from V and 5 bases from J, the gap between germline ends came to 12 bases. Germline V gene sequence: CDR1 MNHNS, CDR2 SASEGT. The CDR3 is made up of 15 amino acids. The CDR3 is CASSEGVRSNNEQFF. CDR3 nucleotides: TGTGCCAGCAGTGAAGGAGTCAGGTCTAACAATGAGCAGTTCTTC.

The chain has TRBV12-5 and TRBJ2-6, with D uncertain. V lost 3 bases, J lost 0 bases, and 9 bases lay in between. The CDR3 totals 16 residues. Per germline, CDR1 LGHNT and CDR2 FRNRAP. Here the CDR3 reads CASGFIRPSGANVLTF. The DNA for the CDR3 is TGTGCTAGTGGTTTTATCCGTCCCTCTGGGGCCAACGTCCTGACTTTC. Drawing the rest from reference TRBV12-5 and TRBJ2-6, the complete variable domain is DARVTQTPRHKVTEMGQEVTMRCQPILGHNTVFWYRQTMMQGLELLAYFRNRAPLDDSGMPKDRFSAEMPDATLATLKIQPSEPRDSAVYFCASGFIRPSGANVLTFGAGSRLTVL.

The rearrangement joins TRBV9 to TRBJ1-5; 9 bases map to TRBD1. CDR1 is SGDLS, CDR2 YYNGEE, per germline. The V and J ends lost 5 bases and 2 bases, in that order; junction bases with no gene match: 5. CDR3 length equals 15 residues. The CDR3 nucleotides are TGTGCCAGCAGTACAGGGGGCTCGGGCAATCAGCCCCAGCATTTT. It translates to CASSTGGSGNQPQHF.

The chain is built from TRBV9 and TRBJ1-1; 8 nucleotides line up with TRBD1. CDR3 length: 14 residues. Trimming took 3 bases from V and 5 from J; bases not matched to a gene: 6. CDR1 is SGDLS and CDR2 is YYNGEE in the germline V gene. The CDR3: CASSASGGTTEAFF. Written as DNA, the CDR3 is TGTGCCAGCAGCGCATCAGGGGGCACTACTGAAGCTTTCTTT.

CDR3 in DNA: TGTGCCAGCGGGGGGGCCTACGAGCAGTACTTC. Translated, it gives CASGGAYEQYF. V and J are TRBV3-1 (or the pseudogene TRBV3-2) and TRBJ2-7; 7 bases map to TRBD2. Trimming at V came to 8 bases and at J to 2 bases, leaving 0 bases not matched to a gene. Germline V CDR1 and CDR2: LGHDT, YNNKEL (reference sequence). This CDR3 region has 11 residues.

The rearrangement uses TRBV6-5 and TRBJ2-7; the match to TRBD2 covers 8 bases. V was pared by 7 bases and J by 5 bases, with 10 bases of the junction left unmatched. From germline, CDR1 is MNHEY and CDR2 SVGAGI. This CDR3 spans 14 amino acids. CDR3 residues: CASTTGGDGDEQYF. In nucleotides, the CDR3 is TGTGCCAGCACAACGGGGGGGGACGGTGACGAGCAGTACTTC.

This rearrangement joins TRBV27 to TRBJ1-5; 7 positions agree with TRBD1. The germline CDR1 and CDR2 sequences are MNHEY and SMNVEV (reference sequence). The CDR3 loop spans 13 amino acids. V shed 3 bases, J shed 7 bases, and the junction held 3 bases outside the gene matches. The CDR3 coding sequence is TGTGCCAGCAGTTTCGGCAGGGGGCAGCCCCAGCATTTT. It yields the protein CASSFGRGQPQHF.

V is TRBV25-1 and J is TRBJ2-2; 8 bases agree with TRBD1. The V gene end was trimmed by 4 bases and the J gene end by 0 bases; junction bases not matched to a gene: 7. CDR1 and CDR2 from the germline V gene are MGHDK and SYGVNS. The CDR3 contains 17 residues. CDR3 nucleotide sequence: TGTGCCAGCAGTGGGACAGGGCATTTCGCGAACACCGGGGAGCTGTTTTTT. Encoded protein: CASSGTGHFANTGELFF.